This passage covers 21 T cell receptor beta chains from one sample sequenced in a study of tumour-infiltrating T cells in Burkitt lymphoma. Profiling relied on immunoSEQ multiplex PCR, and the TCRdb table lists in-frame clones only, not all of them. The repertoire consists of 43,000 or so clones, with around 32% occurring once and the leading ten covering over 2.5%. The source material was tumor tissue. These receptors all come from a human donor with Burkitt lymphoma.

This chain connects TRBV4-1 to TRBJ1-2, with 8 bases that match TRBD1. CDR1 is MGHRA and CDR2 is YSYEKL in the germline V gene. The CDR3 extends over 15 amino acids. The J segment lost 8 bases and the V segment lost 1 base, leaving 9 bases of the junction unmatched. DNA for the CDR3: TGCGCCAGCAGCCAAGGCCCCAGGGGGCGCAAAGGCTACACCTTC. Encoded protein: CASSQGPRGRKGYTF.

The CDR3 bases are TGTGCCAGCAGCTTGGATGGGTCGAGAGGAGCTTTCTTT. Its translation: CASSLDGSRGAFF. The chain couples TRBV5-4 to TRBJ1-1; D is unclear. Germline CDR1 is SGHNT and CDR2 is YYREEE (reference sequence). There are 13 residues in the CDR3. Trimming shortened V by 0 bases and J by 10 bases, and 13 bases separated the two germline ends.

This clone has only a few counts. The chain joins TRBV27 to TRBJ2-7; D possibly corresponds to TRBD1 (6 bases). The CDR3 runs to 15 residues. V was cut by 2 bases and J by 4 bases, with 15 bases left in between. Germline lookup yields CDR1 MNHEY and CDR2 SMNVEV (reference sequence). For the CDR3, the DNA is TGTGCCAGCAGTTTACGAAGCACAGGGACGTACGAGCAGTACTTC. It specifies CASSLRSTGTYEQYF.

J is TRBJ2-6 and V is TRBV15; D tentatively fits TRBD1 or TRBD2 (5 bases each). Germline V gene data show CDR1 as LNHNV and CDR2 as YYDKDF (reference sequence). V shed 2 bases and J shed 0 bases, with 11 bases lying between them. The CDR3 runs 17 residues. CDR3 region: CATSRSGTSSGANVLTF. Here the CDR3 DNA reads TGTGCCACCAGCAGATCCGGGACGAGCTCTGGGGCCAACGTCCTGACTTTC.

CDR3 sequence: CASSLDRGSGEQYF. The CDR3 DNA is TGTGCCAGCAGCTTGGACAGGGGGTCGGGGGAGCAGTACTTC. This chain joins TRBV7-7 and TRBJ2-7, with 10 bases matching TRBD1. Germline CDR1 is SSHAT and CDR2 is FNYEAQ (reference sequence). The CDR3 loop spans 14 amino acids. After removal of 3 bases from V and 7 bases from J, the junction contained 6 bases not matched to a gene.

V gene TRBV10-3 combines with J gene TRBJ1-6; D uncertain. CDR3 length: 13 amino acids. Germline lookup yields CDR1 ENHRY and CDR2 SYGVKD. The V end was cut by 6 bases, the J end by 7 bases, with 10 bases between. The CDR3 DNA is TGTGCCATCAGGGAGGGTGAAAATTCACCCCTCCACTTT. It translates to CAIREGENSPLHF.

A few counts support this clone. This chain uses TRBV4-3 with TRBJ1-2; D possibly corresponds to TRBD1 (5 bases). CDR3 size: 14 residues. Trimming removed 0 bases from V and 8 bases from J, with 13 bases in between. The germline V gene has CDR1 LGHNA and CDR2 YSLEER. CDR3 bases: TGCGCCAGCAGCCAAGACAGGGCCAGTGGAGGCTACACCTTC. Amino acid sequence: CASSQDRASGGYTF.

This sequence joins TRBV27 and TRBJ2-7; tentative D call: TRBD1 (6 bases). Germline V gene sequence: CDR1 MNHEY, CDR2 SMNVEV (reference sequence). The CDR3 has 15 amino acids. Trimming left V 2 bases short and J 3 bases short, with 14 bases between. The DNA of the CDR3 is TGTGCCAGCAGTTTAAGGGCAGGGGCTCTCTACGAGCAGTACTTC. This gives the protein CASSLRAGALYEQYF.

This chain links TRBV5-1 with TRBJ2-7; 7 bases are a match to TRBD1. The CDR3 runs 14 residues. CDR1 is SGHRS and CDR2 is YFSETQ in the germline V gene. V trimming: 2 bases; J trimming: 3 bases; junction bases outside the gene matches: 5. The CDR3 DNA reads TGCGCCAGCAGCTTAGGGTGGGACAGCTACGAGCAGTACTTC. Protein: CASSLGWDSYEQYF.

The CDR3 DNA follows: TGCGCCAGCAGCCGAAGGGAAGGGGAGACCCAGTACTTC. Its translation: CASSRREGETQYF. The chain joins TRBV4-3 to TRBJ2-5; D is ambiguous. V gave up 4 bases and J gave up 5 bases, with 11 bases separating them. Germline CDR1 reads LGHNA; CDR2 reads YSLEER. The CDR3 spans 13 residues.

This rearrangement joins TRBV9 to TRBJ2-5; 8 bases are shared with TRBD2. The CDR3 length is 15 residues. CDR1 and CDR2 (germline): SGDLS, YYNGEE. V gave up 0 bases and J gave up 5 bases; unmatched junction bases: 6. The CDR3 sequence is CASSVGPGGLETQYF. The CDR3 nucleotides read TGTGCCAGCAGCGTAGGACCGGGGGGGCTGGAGACCCAGTACTTC.

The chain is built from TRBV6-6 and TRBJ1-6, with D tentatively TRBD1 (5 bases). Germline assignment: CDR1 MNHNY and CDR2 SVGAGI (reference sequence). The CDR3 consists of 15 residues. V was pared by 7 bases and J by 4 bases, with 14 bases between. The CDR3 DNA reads TGTGCCAGCACCCCGACGGGGCCATATAATTCACCCCTCCACTTT. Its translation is CASTPTGPYNSPLHF.

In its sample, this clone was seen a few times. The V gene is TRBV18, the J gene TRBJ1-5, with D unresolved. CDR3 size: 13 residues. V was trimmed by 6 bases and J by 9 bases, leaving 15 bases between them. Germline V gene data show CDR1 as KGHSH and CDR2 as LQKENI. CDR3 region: CASSVTDHRPQHF. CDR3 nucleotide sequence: TGTGCCAGCTCCGTCACAGATCATCGGCCCCAGCATTTT. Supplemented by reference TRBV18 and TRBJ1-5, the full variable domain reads NAGVMQNPRHLVRRRGQEARLRCSPMKGHSHVYWYRQLPEEGLKFMVYLQKENIIDESGMPKERFSAEFPKEGPSILRIQQVVRGDSAAYFCASSVTDHRPQHFGDGTRLSIL.

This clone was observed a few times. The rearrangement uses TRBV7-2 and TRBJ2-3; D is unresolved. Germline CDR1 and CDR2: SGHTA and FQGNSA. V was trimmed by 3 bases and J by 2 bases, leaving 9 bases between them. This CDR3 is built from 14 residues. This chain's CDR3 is CASSLSRTTDTQYF. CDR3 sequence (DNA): TGTGCCAGCAGCTTGAGCAGGACCACAGATACGCAGTATTTT.

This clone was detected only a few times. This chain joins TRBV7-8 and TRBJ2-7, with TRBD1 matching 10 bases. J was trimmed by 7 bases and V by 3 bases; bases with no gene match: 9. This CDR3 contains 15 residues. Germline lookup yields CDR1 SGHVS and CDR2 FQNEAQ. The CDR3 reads CASSFRRTGGMEQYF. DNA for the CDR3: TGTGCCAGCAGCTTCCGTAGGACAGGGGGTATGGAGCAGTACTTC. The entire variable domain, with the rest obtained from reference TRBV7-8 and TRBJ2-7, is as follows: GAGVSQSPRYKVAKRGQDVALRCDPISGHVSLFWYQQALGQGPEFLTYFQNEAQLDKSGLPSDRFFAERPEGSVSTLKIQRTQQEDSAVYLCASSFRRTGGMEQYFGPGTRLTVT.

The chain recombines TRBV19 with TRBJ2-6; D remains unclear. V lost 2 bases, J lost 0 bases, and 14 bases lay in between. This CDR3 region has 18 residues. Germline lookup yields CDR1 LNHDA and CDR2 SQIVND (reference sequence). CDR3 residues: CASSIKRNVYSGANVLTF. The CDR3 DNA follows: TGTGCCAGTAGTATAAAAAGGAACGTATACTCTGGGGCCAACGTCCTGACTTTC.

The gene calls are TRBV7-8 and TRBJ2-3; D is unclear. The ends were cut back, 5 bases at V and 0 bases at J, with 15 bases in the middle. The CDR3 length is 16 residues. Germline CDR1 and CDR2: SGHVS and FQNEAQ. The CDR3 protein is CASSPRPFTSTDTQYF. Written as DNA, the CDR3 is TGTGCCAGCAGCCCTCGCCCTTTTACTAGCACAGATACGCAGTATTTT.

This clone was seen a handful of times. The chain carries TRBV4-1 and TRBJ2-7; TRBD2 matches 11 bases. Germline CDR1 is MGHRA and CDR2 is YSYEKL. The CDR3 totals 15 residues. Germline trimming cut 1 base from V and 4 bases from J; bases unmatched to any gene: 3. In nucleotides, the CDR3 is TGCGCCAGCAGCCAAGTTAGCGGGGGGGGGTACGAGCAGTACTTC. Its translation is CASSQVSGGGYEQYF.

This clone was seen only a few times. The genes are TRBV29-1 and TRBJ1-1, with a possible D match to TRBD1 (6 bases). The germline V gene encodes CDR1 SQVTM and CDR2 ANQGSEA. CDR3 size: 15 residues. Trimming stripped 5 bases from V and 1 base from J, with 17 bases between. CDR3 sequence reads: CSVSHLLRGNTEAFF. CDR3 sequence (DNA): TGCAGCGTTTCCCACCTGCTCAGGGGGAACACTGAAGCTTTCTTT. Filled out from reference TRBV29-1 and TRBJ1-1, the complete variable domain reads SAVISQKPSRDICQRGTSLTIQCQVDSQVTMMFWYRQQPGQSLTLIATANQGSEATYESGFVIDKFPISRPNLTFSTLTVSNMSPEDSSIYLCSVSHLLRGNTEAFFGQGTRLTVV.

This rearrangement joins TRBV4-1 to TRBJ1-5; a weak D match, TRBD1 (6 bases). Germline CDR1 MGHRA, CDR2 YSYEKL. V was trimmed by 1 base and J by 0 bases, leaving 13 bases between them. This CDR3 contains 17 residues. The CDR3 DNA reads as TGCGCCAGCAGCCAAGGGGGGGCAGATTATAGCAATCAGCCCCAGCATTTT. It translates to CASSQGGADYSNQPQHF.

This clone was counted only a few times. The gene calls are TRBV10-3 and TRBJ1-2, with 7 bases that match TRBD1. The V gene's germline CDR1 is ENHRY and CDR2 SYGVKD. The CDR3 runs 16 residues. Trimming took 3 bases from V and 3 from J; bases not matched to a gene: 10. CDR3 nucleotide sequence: TGTGCCATCAGTGATTCAACCTTCGACAGGGACTATGGCTACACCTTC. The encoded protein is CAISDSTFDRDYGYTF.